This T cell receptor (beta chain) was captured by sequencing in a study of Graves' ophthalmopathy and Graves' hyperthyroidism. Trimming took 5 bases from V and 7 from J; bases not matched to a gene: 14. Germline CDR1 SGHTA, CDR2 FQGNSA. The CDR3 runs to 15 residues. The sequenced template was RNA, covering the TCR beta CDR3 region. First-round RT-PCR employed HTBI primers, with a second-round multiplex PCR after it. From the multiplex PCR reads, TCRdb called clonotypes with MiXCR, one entry per CDR3 protein. Altogether about 400,000 distinct CDR3 sequences are present, about 17% being singletons, with the ten largest covering around 1.5%. This clonotype was observed many times.

What was sequenced was peripheral blood. This TCR derives from a woman aged 18-29 years with Graves' ophthalmopathy. V usage is TRBV7-2 and J usage is TRBJ2-7, with TRBD2 matching 7 bases. CDR3: CASSVTRLATHEQYF. The DNA for the CDR3 is TGTGCCAGCAGCGTAACAAGACTAGCTACCCATGAGCAGTACTTC.